The 8 T cell receptor beta chains below were found in one sample sequenced in a study of blood T cell repertoires in COVID-19. Sequencing used immunoSEQ multiplex PCR; TCRdb keeps in-frame clones, though not all of them. The profile shows about 280,000 clones, about 90% of them singletons. Sequencing was done on a sample of peripheral blood. These receptors all come from a woman aged 25 to 39 with COVID-19, enrolled during active disease.

The chain uses TRBV7-9 and TRBJ2-1; D may be TRBD2 (12 bases). CDR1 is SEHNR and CDR2 is FQNEAQ in the germline V gene (reference sequence). Trimming removed 5 bases from V and 9 bases from J, with 23 bases in between. This CDR3 spans 16 amino acids. The CDR3 loop is CASSRTSGTGGGEQFF. The CDR3 DNA follows: TGTGCCAGCAGCCGGACTAGCGGGACAGGGGGTGGTGAGCAGTTCTTC. The complete variable domain, with remaining parts taken from reference TRBV7-9 and TRBJ2-1, reads DTGVSQNPRHKITKRGQNVTFRCDPISEHNRLYWYRQTLGQGPEFLTYFQNEAQLEKSRLLSDRFSAERPKGSFSTLEIQRTEQGDSAMYLCASSRTSGTGGGEQFFGPGTRLTVL.

The chain couples TRBV7-9 to TRBJ2-7; TRBD2 matches at 10 bases. Per the germline V gene, CDR1 is SEHNR and CDR2 is FQNEAQ (reference sequence). The length of the CDR3 is 18 residues. V was pared by 2 bases and J by 3 bases, with 13 bases of the junction left unmatched. The CDR3 loop is CASSLSLGSGRARYEQYF. CDR3 in DNA: TGTGCCAGCAGCTTAAGTTTGGGGAGCGGGAGGGCCCGCTACGAGCAGTACTTC.

The chain uses TRBV7-2 and TRBJ2-3; 12 positions agree with TRBD2. The CDR3 extends over 19 amino acids. J gave up 2 bases and V 2 bases, and 11 bases lay outside the gene matches. Germline V gene lookup returns CDR1 SGHTA and CDR2 FQGNSA. The CDR3 region has the DNA TGTGCCAGCAGCTTACGATTTCGACTAGCGGGAGCCGCCACAGATACGCAGTATTTT. Its translation is CASSLRFRLAGAATDTQYF.

Concerning this clone itself: The same CDR3 also results from other DNA sequences found in this sample. The chain carries TRBV27 and TRBJ1-6; 8 bases match TRBD1. The germline V gene encodes CDR1 MNHEY and CDR2 SMNVEV (reference sequence). This CDR3 has 13 residues. V shed 3 bases, J shed 9 bases, and the junction held 1 base outside the gene matches. The CDR3 DNA reads TGTGCCAGCAGTTTCAGGGGGCCTTCACCCCTCCACTTT. Its protein is CASSFRGPSPLHF.

The rearrangement links TRBV6-6 to TRBJ2-5, with D perhaps matching TRBD1 (7 bases). The germline CDR1 and CDR2 sequences are MNHNY and SVGAGI (reference sequence). The germline V and J ends were trimmed by 2 bases and 1 base, with 11 bases remaining between them. The CDR3 is made up of 15 amino acids. CDR3 in DNA: TGTGCCAGCAGTTACACGGGGGACAGCCAAGAGACCCAGTACTTC. Residues: CASSYTGDSQETQYF.

This sequence joins TRBV24-1 and TRBJ1-5; the match to TRBD1 covers 9 bases. The germline V gene encodes CDR1 KGHDR and CDR2 SFDVKD. With 8 bases clipped from V and 4 bases from J, the junction kept 5 bases outside the gene matches. The CDR3 covers 14 residues. The CDR3 sequence: CATNGDRENQPQHF. The CDR3 DNA reads TGTGCCACCAATGGGGACAGGGAAAATCAGCCCCAGCATTTT.

The J gene is TRBJ1-2, the V gene TRBV30; no clear D gene. CDR1 and CDR2 (germline): GTSNPN, SVGIG (reference sequence). The CDR3 has 12 amino acids. Trimming removed 4 bases at V and 6 bases at J, with 12 bases between. The CDR3 bases are TGTGCCTGGAATACATATAATAATGGCTACACCTTC. Its protein is CAWNTYNNGYTF.

V is TRBV28 and J is TRBJ2-2, with 7 bases that match TRBD1. V shed 3 bases, J shed 7 bases, and the junction held 11 bases outside the gene matches. The germline V gene has CDR1 MDHEN and CDR2 SYDVKM. This CDR3 has 16 residues. CDR3 coding DNA: TGTGCCAGCAGTTTCTACCGGGACAGCGCGTTCGGGGAGCTGTTTTTT. Its translation is CASSFYRDSAFGELFF.